The subject of this entry is one T cell receptor beta chain. The sample belongs to a study of blood T cell repertoires in COVID-19. Study details: Acute and convalescent COVID-19 specimens originated in the United States, Italy and Spain. T cells, B-cell-depleted T cells, or PBMCs provided the cDNA or gDNA that served as material.

The authors' processing: Quantification of nucleated cells was approximated via reference gene primer amplification. Here immunoSEQ multiplex PCR was the method, and the copy in TCRdb shows in-frame clones only, minus some. V and J calls and clone size follow that table, whereas D and trimming were derived from the DNA. The sample lists about 130,000 clones, just under 85% occurring once. V shed 2 bases and J shed 6 bases, with 20 bases lying between them. CDR3 length: 16 amino acids. Per germline, CDR1 MNHNS and CDR2 SASEGT. The rearrangement uses TRBV6-1 and TRBJ2-7, with D maybe TRBD2 (6 bases). The specimen sequenced was peripheral blood. The origin of this receptor is a woman older than 75 with acute or convalescent COVID-19. The CDR3 DNA is TGTGCCAGCAGTGAACTGGAGGGATCAGCAAGTAGCGAGCAGTACTTC. It translates to CASSELEGSASSEQYF.